Detailed here is one T cell receptor (beta chain). This specimen belongs to a study of Ad26.COV2.S vaccination and SARS-CoV-2 variants. Method: immunoSEQ multiplex PCR; TCRdb's copy keeps in-frame clones and lacks some. The sample holds about 350,000 clones, 85% to 90% seen once. Trimming left V 2 bases short and J 4 bases short, with 12 bases between. Germline loops: CDR1 MNHEY, CDR2 SMNVEV (reference sequence). This CDR3 has 15 amino acids. Indicated treatment: around 19 received Ad26.COV2.S at low or high dose, single or two shots; roughly 5 received placebo; per-sample allocation not given. Day 63 after the first injection of vaccine or placebo was the sampling time.

This chain uses TRBV27 with TRBJ1-5; perhaps TRBD1 as D (5 bases). This sequence was found in a person aged 18-65 years who received the Ad26.COV2.S COVID-19 vaccine or a placebo. Sample: peripheral blood, taken in a trial of Ad26.COV2.S vaccine versus placebo. CDR3 in amino acids: CASSLSPAGNQPQHF. The CDR3 nucleotides are TGTGCCAGCAGTTTAAGTCCGGCAGGGAATCAGCCCCAGCATTTT.